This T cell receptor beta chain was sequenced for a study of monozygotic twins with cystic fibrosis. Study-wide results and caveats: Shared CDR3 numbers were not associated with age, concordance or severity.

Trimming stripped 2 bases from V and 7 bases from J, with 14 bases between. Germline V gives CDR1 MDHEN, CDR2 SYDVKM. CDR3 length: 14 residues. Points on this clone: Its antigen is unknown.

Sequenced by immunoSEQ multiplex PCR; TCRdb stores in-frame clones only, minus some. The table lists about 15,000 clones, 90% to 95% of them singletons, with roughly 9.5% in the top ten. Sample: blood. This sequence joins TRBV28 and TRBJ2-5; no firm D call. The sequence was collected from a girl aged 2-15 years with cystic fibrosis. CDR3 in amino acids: CASSLVASVGTQYF. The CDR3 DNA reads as TGTGCCAGCAGTTTAGTGGCCTCGGTAGGGACCCAGTACTTC.